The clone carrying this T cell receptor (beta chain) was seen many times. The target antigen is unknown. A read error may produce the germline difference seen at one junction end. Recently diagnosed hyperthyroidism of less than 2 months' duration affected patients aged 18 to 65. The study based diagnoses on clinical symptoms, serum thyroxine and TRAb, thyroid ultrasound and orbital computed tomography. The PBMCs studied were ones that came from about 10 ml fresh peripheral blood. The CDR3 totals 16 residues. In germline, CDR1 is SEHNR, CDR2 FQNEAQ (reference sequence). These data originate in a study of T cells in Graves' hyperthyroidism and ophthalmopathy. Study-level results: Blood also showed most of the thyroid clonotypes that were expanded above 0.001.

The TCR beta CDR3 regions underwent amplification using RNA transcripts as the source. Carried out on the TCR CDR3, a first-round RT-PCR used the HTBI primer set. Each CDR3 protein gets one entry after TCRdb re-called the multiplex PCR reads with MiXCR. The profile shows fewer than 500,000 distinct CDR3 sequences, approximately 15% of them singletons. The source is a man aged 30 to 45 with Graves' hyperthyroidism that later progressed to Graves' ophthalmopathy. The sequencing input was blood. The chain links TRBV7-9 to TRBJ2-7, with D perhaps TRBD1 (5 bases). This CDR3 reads CASSPPFRLGPYKQYF. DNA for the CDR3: TGTGCCAGCAGCCCACCGTTTCGGTTGGGGCCCTACAAGCAGTACTTC.